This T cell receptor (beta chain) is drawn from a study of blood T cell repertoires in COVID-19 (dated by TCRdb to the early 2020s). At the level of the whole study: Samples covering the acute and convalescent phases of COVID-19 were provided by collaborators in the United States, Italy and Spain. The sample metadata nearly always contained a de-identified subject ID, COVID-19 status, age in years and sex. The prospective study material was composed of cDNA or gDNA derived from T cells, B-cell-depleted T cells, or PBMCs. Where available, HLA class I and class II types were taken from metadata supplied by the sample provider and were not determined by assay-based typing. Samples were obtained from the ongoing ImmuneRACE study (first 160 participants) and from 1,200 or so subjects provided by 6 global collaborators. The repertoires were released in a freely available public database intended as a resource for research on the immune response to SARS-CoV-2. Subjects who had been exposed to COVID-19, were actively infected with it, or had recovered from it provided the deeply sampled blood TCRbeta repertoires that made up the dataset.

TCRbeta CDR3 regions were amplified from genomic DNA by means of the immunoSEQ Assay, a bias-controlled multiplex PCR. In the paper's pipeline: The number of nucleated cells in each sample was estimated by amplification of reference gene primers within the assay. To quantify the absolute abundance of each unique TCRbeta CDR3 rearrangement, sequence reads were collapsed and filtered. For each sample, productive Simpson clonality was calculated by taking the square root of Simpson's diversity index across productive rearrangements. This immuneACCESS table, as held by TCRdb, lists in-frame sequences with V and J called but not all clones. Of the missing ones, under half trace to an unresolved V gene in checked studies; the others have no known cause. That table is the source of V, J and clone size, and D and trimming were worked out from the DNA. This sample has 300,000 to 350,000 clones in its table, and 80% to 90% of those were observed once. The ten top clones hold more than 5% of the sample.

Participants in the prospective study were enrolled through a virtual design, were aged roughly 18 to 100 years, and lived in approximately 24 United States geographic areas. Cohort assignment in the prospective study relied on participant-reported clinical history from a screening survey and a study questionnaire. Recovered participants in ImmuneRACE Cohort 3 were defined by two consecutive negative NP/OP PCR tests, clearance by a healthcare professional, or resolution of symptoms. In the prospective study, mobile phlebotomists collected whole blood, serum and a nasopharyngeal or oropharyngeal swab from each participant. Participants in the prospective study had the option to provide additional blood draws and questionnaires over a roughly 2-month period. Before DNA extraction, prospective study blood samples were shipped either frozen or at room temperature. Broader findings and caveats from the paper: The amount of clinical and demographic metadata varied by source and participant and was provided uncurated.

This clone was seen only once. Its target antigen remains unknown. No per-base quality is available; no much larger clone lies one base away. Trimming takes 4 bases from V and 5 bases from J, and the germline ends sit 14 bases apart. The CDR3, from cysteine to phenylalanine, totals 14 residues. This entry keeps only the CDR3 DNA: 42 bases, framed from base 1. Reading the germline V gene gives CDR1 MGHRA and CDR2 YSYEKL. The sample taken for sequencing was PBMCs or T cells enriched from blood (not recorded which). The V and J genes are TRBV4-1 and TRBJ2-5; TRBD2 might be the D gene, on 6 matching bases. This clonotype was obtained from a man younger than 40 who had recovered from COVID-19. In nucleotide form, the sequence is TGCGCCAGCAGCCCCGGGACCGCGGGGGAGACCCAGTACTTC. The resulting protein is CASSPGTAGETQYF.